The T cell receptor beta chain under discussion was sequenced for a study of cytomegalovirus exposure and HLA in healthy donors. The PCR made use of 60 Vbeta and 13 Jbeta primers. Sequencing used immunoSEQ multiplex PCR; TCRdb keeps in-frame clones, though not all of them. The repertoire includes 180,000 or so clones, around 74% of them detected once, and around 3.1% sits in the top ten. The length of the CDR3 is 14 residues. CDR1 is SEHNR and CDR2 is FQNEAQ in the germline V gene (reference sequence). J lost 6 bases, V lost 6 bases, and 8 bases had no gene match. This receptor was obtained from a female donor in good health and CMV-seronegative. The V gene is TRBV7-9, the J gene TRBJ2-5; 9 bases match TRBD1. The sequencing input was PBMCs. This CDR3 reads CASRTGTGSQTQYF. In DNA form, the CDR3 reads TGTGCCAGCAGAACCGGGACAGGGAGTCAGACCCAGTACTTC.